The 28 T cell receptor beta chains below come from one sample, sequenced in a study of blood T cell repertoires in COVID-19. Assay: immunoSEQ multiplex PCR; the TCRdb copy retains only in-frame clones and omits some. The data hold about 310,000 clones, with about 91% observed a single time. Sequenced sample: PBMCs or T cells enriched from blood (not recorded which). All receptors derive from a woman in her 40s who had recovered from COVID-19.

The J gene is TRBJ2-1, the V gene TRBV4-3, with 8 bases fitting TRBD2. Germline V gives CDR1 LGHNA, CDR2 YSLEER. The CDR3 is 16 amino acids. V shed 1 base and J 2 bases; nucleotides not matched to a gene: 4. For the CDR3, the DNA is TGCGCCAGCAGCCAAGCTGCGGGAGGCCCCTACAATGAGCAGTTCTTC. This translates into CASSQAAGGPYNEQFF.

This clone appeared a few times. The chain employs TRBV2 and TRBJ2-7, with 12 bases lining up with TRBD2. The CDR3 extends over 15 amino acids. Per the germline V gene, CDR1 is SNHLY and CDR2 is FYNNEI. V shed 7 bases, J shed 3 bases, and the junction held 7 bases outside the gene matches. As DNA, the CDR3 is TGTGCCAGCAAAACGACTAGCGGGAGTTTCTACGAGCAGTACTTC. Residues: CASKTTSGSFYEQYF.

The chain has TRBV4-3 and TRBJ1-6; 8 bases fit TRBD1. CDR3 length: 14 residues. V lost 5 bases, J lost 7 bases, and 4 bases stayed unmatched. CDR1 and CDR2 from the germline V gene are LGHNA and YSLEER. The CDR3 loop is CASSVRGRNSPLHF. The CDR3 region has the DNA TGCGCCAGCAGCGTCAGGGGGCGGAATTCACCCCTCCACTTT.

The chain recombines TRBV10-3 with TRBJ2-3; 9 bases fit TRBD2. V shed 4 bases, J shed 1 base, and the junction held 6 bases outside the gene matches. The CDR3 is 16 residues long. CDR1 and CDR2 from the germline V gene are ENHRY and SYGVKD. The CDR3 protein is CAISVAGVLRTDTQYF. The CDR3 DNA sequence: TGTGCCATCAGTGTAGCGGGAGTACTCCGCACAGATACGCAGTATTTT.

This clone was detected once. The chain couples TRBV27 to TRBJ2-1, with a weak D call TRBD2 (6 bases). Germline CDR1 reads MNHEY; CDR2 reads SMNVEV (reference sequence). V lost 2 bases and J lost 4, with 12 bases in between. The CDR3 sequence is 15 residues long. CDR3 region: CASSLVGSGYNEQFF. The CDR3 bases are TGTGCCAGCAGTTTAGTCGGGAGTGGGTACAATGAGCAGTTCTTC.

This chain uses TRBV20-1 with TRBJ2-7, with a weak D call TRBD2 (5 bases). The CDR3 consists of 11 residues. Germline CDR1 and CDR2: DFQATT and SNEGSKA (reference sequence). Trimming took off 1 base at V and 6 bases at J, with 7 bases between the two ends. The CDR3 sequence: CSARGESEQYF. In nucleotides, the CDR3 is TGCAGTGCTAGAGGGGAGTCCGAGCAGTACTTC.

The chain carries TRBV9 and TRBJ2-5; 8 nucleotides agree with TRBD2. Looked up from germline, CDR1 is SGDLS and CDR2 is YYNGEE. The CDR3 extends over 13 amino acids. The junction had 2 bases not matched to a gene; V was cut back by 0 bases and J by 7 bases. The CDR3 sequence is CASSVAGGRTQYF. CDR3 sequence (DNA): TGTGCCAGCAGCGTAGCGGGGGGGCGGACCCAGTACTTC.

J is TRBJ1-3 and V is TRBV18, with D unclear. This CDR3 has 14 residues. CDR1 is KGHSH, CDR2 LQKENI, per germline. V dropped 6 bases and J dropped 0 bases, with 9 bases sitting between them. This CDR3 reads CASSLGVSGNTIYF. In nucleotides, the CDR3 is TGTGCCAGCTCCCTCGGGGTCTCTGGAAACACCATATATTTT.

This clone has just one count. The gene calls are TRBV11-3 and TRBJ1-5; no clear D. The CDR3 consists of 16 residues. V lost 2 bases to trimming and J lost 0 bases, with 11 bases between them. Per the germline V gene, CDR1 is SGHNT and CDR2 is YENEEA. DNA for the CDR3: TGTGCCAGCAGCTTAAAAACAGTTTATAGCAATCAGCCCCAGCATTTT. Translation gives CASSLKTVYSNQPQHF.

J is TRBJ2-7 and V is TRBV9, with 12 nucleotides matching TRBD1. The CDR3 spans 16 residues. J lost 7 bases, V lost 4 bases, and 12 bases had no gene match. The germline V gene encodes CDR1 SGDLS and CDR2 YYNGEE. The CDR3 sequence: CASSIGVGQGAREQYF. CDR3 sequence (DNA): TGTGCCAGCAGCATTGGCGTGGGACAGGGGGCGAGAGAGCAGTACTTC.

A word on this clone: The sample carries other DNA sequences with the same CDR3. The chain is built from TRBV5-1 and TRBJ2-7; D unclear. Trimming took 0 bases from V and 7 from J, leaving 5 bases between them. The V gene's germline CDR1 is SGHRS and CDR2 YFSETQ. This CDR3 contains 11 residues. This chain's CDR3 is CASSLASEQYF. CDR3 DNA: TGCGCCAGCAGCTTGGCGAGTGAGCAGTACTTC.

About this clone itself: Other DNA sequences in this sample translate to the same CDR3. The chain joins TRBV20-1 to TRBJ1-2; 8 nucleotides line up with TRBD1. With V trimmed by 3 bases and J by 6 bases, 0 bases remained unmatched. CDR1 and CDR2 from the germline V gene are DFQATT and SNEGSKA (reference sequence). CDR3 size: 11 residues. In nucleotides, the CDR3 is TGCAGTGCTAGGACAGGGGATGGCTACACCTTC. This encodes CSARTGDGYTF.

The CDR3 DNA is TGTGCCAGCAGCAAGAACCAGGGGTACTATGGCTACACCTTC. Protein product: CASSKNQGYYGYTF. The rearrangement links TRBV9 to TRBJ1-2; D is perhaps TRBD1 (6 bases). This CDR3 region has 14 residues. V was shortened by 4 bases and J by 3 bases, with 13 bases between the two germline ends. CDR1 and CDR2 (germline): SGDLS, YYNGEE. The complete variable domain, with remaining parts taken from reference TRBV9 and TRBJ1-2, reads DSGVTQTPKHLITATGQRVTLRCSPRSGDLSVYWYQQSLDQGLQFLIQYYNGEERAKGNILERFSAQQFPDLHSELNLSSLELGDSALYFCASSKNQGYYGYTFGSGTRLTVV.

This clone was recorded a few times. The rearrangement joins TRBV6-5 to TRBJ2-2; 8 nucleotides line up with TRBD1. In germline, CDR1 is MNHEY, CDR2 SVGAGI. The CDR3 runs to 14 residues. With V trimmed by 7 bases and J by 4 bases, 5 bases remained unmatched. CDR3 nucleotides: TGTGCCAGCACTAGACAGGGGTTCACCGGGGAGCTGTTTTTT. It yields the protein CASTRQGFTGELFF.

The CDR3 here is CASSPRGQGAPGELFF. CDR3 nucleotides: TGTGCCAGCAGCCCCAGGGGACAGGGGGCTCCCGGGGAGCTGTTTTTT. V usage is TRBV9 and J usage is TRBJ2-2; 12 bases are shared with TRBD1. The CDR3 contains 16 residues. Trimming at V came to 4 bases and at J to 6 bases, leaving 7 bases not matched to a gene. Looked up from germline, CDR1 is SGDLS and CDR2 is YYNGEE.

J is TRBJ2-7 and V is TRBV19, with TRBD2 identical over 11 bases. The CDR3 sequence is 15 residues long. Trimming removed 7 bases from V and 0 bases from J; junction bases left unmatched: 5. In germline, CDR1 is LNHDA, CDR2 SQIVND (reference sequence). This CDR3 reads CASKDTSGSSYEQYF. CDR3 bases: TGTGCCAGTAAAGATACTAGCGGGAGCTCCTACGAGCAGTACTTC.

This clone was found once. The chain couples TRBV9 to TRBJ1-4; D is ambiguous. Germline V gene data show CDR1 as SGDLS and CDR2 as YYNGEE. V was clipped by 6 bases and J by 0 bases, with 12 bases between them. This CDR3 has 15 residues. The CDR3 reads CASNRGGATNEKLFF. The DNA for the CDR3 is TGTGCCAGCAACCGAGGCGGAGCAACTAATGAAAAACTGTTTTTT.

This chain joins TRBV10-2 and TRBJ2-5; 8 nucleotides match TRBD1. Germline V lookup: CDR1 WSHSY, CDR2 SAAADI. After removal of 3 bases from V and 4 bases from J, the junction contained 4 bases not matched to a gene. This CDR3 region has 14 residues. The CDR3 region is CASSDAGGSETQYF. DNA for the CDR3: TGCGCCAGCAGTGACGCAGGGGGCTCAGAGACCCAGTACTTC.

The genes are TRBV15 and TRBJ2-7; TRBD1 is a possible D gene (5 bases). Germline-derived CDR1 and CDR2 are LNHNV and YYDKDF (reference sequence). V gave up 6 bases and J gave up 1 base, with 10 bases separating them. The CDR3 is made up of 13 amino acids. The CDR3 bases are TGTGCCACCAGTTTGGGGCCGTCCTACGAGCAGTACTTC. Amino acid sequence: CATSLGPSYEQYF.

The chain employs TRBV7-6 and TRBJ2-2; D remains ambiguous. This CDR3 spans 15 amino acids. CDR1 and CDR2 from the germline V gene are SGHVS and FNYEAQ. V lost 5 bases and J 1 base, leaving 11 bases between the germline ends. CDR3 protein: CASSQVSVNTGELFF. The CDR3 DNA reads TGTGCCAGCAGCCAGGTTTCGGTGAACACCGGGGAGCTGTTTTTT.

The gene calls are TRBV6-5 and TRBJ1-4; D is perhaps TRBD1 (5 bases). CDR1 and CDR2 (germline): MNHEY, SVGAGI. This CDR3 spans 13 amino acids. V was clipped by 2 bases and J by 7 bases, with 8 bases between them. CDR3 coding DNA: TGTGCCAGCAGTTACGCGGGGACTGAAAAACTGTTTTTT. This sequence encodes CASSYAGTEKLFF.

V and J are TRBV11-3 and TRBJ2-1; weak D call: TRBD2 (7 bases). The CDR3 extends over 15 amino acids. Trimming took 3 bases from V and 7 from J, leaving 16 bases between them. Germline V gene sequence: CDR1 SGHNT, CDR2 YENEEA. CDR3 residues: CASSFGGQTGNEQFF. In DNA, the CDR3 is TGTGCCAGCAGCTTCGGGGGGCAAACTGGGAATGAGCAGTTCTTC.

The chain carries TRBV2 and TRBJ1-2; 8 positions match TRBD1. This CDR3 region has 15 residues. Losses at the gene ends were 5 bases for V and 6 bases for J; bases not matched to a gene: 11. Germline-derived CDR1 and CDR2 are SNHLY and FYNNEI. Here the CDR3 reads CASSNTAGGSDGYTF. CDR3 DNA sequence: TGTGCCAGCAGTAATACCGCAGGGGGCTCGGATGGCTACACCTTC.

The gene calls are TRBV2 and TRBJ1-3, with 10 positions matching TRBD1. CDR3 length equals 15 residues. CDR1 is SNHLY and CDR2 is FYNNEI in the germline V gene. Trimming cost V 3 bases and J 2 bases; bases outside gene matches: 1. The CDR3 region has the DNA TGTGCCAGCAGTGACGGACAGGGGGCTGGAAACACCATATATTTT. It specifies CASSDGQGAGNTIYF. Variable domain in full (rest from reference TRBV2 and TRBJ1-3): EPEVTQTPSHQVTQMGQEVILRCVPISNHLYFYWYRQILGQKVEFLVSFYNNEISEKSEIFDDQFSVERPDGSNFTLKIRSTKLEDSAMYFCASSDGQGAGNTIYFGEGSWLTVV.

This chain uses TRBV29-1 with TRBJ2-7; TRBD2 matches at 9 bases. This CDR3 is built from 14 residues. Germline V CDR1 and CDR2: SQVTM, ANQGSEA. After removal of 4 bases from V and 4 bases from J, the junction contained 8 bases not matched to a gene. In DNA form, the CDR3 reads TGCAGCGTTGTCGCCGGGACTAGCCCGTACGAGCAGTACTTC. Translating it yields CSVVAGTSPYEQYF.

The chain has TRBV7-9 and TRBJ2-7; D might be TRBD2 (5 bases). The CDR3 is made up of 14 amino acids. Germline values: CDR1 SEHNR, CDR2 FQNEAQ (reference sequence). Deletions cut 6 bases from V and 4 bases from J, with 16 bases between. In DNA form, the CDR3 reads TGTGCCAGCAGGTCTAGCTTGGACGTATACGAGCAGTACTTC. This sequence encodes CASRSSLDVYEQYF.

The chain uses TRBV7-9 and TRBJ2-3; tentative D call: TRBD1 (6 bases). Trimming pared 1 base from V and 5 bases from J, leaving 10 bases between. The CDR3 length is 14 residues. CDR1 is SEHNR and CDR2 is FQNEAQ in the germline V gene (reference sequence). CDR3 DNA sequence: TGTGCCAGCAGCTTAGAAATAGGGGGAGATACGCAGTATTTT. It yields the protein CASSLEIGGDTQYF.

For the CDR3, the DNA is TGTGCCAGCAGCTTAGTAGGGGCCAGCGGCACAGATACGCAGTATTTT. Translated: CASSLVGASGTDTQYF. The chain is built from TRBV11-3 and TRBJ2-3; maybe TRBD1 (5 bases). Germline lookup yields CDR1 SGHNT and CDR2 YENEEA. V lost 1 base to trimming and J lost 1 base, with 12 bases between them. This CDR3 region has 16 residues.